These 12 T cell receptor beta chains share one sample of origin, sequenced in a study of blood T cell repertoires in COVID-19. Profiled with immunoSEQ multiplex PCR; TCRdb holds only in-frame clones, not every one. The sample consists of some 170,000 clones, about 85% of them appearing once. Source material: PBMCs or T cells enriched from blood (not recorded which). Source of these receptors: a man aged 35-49 years who had recovered from COVID-19.

This clone was counted a few times. This chain connects TRBV28 to TRBJ1-2, with D uncertain. CDR1 and CDR2 from the germline V gene are MDHEN and SYDVKM. V lost 1 base and J lost 5, with 5 bases in between. There are 12 residues in the CDR3. The CDR3: CASSLSGYGYTF. The CDR3 region has the DNA TGTGCCAGCAGTTTATCGGGGTATGGCTACACCTTC.

The V gene is TRBV5-8, the J gene TRBJ1-1, with no clear D. CDR1 and CDR2 from the germline V gene are SGHTS and YDEGEE. V was pared by 0 bases and J by 5 bases, with 14 bases between. The CDR3 spans 15 residues. The CDR3 DNA follows: TGTGCCAGCAGCTTGGAACGAGGGCTGGGAACTGAAGCTTTCTTT. Its translation: CASSLERGLGTEAFF.

The J gene is TRBJ1-5, the V gene TRBV2; possibly TRBD1 for D (5 bases). The CDR3 runs 14 residues. CDR1 and CDR2 from the germline V gene are SNHLY and FYNNEI. Between the trimmed V and J ends, which lost 10 bases and 4 bases, there was a span of 17 bases. DNA of the CDR3: TGTGCCATACAACAGGCGAACTCTAATCAGCCCCAGCATTTT. This translates into CAIQQANSNQPQHF. The variable domain in full, with the rest retrieved from reference TRBV2 and TRBJ1-5, is EPEVTQTPSHQVTQMGQEVILRCVPISNHLYFYWYRQILGQKVEFLVSFYNNEISEKSEIFDDQFSVERPDGSNFTLKIRSTKLEDSAMYFCAIQQANSNQPQHFGDGTRLSIL.

The chain employs TRBV28 and TRBJ1-2; D is ambiguous. V was trimmed by 3 bases and J by 8 bases, leaving 16 bases between them. Germline V gives CDR1 MDHEN, CDR2 SYDVKM. This CDR3 comprises 14 residues. CDR3 in DNA: TGTGCCAGCAGTTTGGTTTTAACAGATCGCGGCTACACCTTC. Amino acid sequence: CASSLVLTDRGYTF.

V is TRBV28 and J is TRBJ2-1; TRBD1 matches at 9 bases. CDR1 is MDHEN, CDR2 SYDVKM, per germline. This CDR3 is built from 20 residues. V gave up 6 bases and J gave up 0 bases; unmatched junction bases: 18. CDR3 region: CASRNFPGQGWVSSYNEQFF. The CDR3 bases are TGTGCCAGCAGAAACTTCCCCGGACAGGGGTGGGTTAGCTCCTACAATGAGCAGTTCTTC.

This clone was recorded a few times. This sequence joins TRBV14 and TRBJ2-1, with 8 bases fitting TRBD2. The germline V gene has CDR1 SGHDN and CDR2 FVKESK. V trimming: 2 bases; J trimming: 9 bases; junction bases outside the gene matches: 6. The CDR3 runs to 14 residues. The CDR3 nucleotides are TGTGCCAGCAGCCAACGGAGCGGGAGAGGTGAGCAGTTCTTC. It yields the protein CASSQRSGRGEQFF.

The gene calls are TRBV25-1 and TRBJ1-6, with D perhaps TRBD1 (6 bases). Per germline, CDR1 MGHDK and CDR2 SYGVNS. Trimming took off 7 bases at V and 4 bases at J, with 14 bases between the two ends. This CDR3 is 15 amino acids long. The CDR3 coding sequence is TGTGCCAGCAAGGGGGGGTTCTCGTATAATTCACCCCTCCACTTT. Translated: CASKGGFSYNSPLHF.

V gene TRBV6-5 combines with J gene TRBJ1-1, with a weak D call TRBD1 (6 bases). The V gene lost 5 bases and the J gene lost 1 base, with 14 bases spanning the gap. The CDR3 is 15 residues long. Germline V gives CDR1 MNHEY, CDR2 SVGAGI. CDR3 nucleotide sequence: TGTGCCAGCAGTCTGGGCGGACAGACGAACACTGAAGCTTTCTTT. It is translated as CASSLGGQTNTEAFF.

J is TRBJ2-1 and V is TRBV7-2, with TRBD1 identical over 8 bases. The germline gives CDR1 SGHTA, CDR2 FQGNSA. CDR3 length: 15 amino acids. Unmatched junction bases numbered 2, after V lost 3 bases and J lost 1 base. CDR3: CASSFDRGSYNEQFF. The CDR3 bases are TGTGCCAGCAGCTTTGACAGGGGTTCCTACAATGAGCAGTTCTTC.

The V gene is TRBV11-3, the J gene TRBJ2-3; no definite D call. The V and J ends lost 5 bases and 7 bases respectively, with 10 bases between them. The CDR3 is made up of 12 amino acids. Per the germline V gene, CDR1 is SGHNT and CDR2 is YENEEA. The CDR3 nucleotides are TGTGCCAGCAGCCCTCTATCGAATACGCAGTATTTT. Protein product: CASSPLSNTQYF.

V usage is TRBV5-1 and J usage is TRBJ1-2; D ambiguous. V was pared by 2 bases and J by 3 bases, with 14 bases between. Germline V CDR1 and CDR2: SGHRS, YFSETQ. The CDR3 contains 15 residues. CDR3 protein: CASSLSGTSHYGYTF. In DNA, the CDR3 is TGCGCCAGCAGCTTATCAGGTACCTCTCACTATGGCTACACCTTC.

The chain couples TRBV7-2 to TRBJ2-1; the D gene is possibly TRBD1 (5 bases). Between the trimmed V and J ends, which lost 3 bases and 9 bases, there was a span of 15 bases. Germline V gene sequence: CDR1 SGHTA, CDR2 FQGNSA. The CDR3 sequence is 14 residues long. CDR3 sequence reads: CASSFATQGSEQFF. CDR3 nucleotides: TGTGCCAGCAGCTTCGCGACTCAGGGCAGTGAGCAGTTCTTC. Complete variable domain (other parts from reference TRBV7-2 and TRBJ2-1): GAGVSQSPSNKVTEKGKDVELRCDPISGHTALYWYRQSLGQGLEFLIYFQGNSAPDKSGLPSDRFSAERTGGSVSTLTIQRTQQEDSAVYLCASSFATQGSEQFFGPGTRLTVL.